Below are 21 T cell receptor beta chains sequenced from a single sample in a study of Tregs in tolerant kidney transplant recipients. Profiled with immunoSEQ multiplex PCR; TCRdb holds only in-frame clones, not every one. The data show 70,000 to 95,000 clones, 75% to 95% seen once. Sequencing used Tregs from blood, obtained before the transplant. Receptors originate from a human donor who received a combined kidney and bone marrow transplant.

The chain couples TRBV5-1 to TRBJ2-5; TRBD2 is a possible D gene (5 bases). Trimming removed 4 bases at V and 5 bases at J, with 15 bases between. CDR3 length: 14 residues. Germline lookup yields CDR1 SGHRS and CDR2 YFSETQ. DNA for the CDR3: TGCGCCAGCAGCATTAACCTAGCCAGGGAGACCCAGTACTTC. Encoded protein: CASSINLARETQYF.

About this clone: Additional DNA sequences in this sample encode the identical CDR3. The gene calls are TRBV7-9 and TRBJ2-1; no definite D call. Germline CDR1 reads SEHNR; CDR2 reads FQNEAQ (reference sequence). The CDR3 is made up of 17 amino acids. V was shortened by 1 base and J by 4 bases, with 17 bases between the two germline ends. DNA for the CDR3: TGTGCCAGCAGCTTAGAAGAGTTCTTGAGCTCTTACAATGAGCAGTTCTTC. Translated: CASSLEEFLSSYNEQFF.

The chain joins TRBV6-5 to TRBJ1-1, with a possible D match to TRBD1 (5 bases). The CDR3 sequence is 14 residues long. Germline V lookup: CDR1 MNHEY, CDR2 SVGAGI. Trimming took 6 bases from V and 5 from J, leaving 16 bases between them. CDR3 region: CASSRFNWGTEAFF. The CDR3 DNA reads TGTGCCAGCAGCCGCTTTAACTGGGGGACTGAAGCTTTCTTT.

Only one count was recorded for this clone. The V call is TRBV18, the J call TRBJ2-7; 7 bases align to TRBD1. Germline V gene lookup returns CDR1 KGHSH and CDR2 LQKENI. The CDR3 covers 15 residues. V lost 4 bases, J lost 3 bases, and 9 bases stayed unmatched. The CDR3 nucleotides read TGTGCCAGCTCACTGGGACAGACTCGTGACTACGAGCAGTACTTC. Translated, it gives CASSLGQTRDYEQYF.

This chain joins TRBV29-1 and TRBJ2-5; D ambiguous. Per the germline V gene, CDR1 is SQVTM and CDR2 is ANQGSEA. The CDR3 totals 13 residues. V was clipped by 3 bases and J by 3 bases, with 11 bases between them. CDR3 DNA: TGCAGCGTTGAGTTACACGTGAAAGAGACCCAGTACTTC. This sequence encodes CSVELHVKETQYF.

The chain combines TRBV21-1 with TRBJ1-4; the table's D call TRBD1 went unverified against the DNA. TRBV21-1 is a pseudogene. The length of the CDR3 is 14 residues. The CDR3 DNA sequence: TGTGCCAGCAGCAAAGAACCCAGGAATGAAAAACTGTTTTTT. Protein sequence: CASSKEPRNEKLFF.

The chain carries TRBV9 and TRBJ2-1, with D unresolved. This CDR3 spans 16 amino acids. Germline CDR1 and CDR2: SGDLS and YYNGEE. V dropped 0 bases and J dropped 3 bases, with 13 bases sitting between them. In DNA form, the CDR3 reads TGTGCCAGCAGCGTAGCTCCGAGACCAGACTACAATGAGCAGTTCTTC. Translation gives CASSVAPRPDYNEQFF.

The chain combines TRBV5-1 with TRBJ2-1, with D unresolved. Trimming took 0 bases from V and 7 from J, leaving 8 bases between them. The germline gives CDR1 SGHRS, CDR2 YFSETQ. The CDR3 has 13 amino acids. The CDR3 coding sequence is TGCGCCAGCAGCTTGGCGTTGAGGAATGAGCAGTTCTTC. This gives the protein CASSLALRNEQFF.

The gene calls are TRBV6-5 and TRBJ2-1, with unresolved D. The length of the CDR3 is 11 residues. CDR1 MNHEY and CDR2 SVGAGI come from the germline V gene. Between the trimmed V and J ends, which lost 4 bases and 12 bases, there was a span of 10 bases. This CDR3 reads CASSSDFGQFF. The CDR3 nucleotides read TGTGCCAGCAGTTCAGACTTCGGGCAGTTCTTC.

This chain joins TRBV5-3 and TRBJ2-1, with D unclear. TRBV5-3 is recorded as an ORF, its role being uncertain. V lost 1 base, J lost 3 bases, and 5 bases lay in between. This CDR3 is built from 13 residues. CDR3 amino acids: CARSLSSYNEQFF. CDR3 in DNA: TGTGCCAGAAGCTTGAGTAGCTACAATGAGCAGTTCTTC.

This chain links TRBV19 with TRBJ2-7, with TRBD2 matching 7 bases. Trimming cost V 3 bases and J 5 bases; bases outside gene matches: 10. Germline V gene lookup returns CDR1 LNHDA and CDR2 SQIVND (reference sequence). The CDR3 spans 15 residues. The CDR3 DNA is TGTGCCAGTAGTATTCTGGGCGGGAGCGGGAACGAGCAGTACTTC. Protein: CASSILGGSGNEQYF.

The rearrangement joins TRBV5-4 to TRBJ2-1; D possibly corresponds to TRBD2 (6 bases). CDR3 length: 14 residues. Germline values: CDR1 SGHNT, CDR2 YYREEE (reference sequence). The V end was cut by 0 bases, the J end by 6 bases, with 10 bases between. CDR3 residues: CASSLDVSGNEQFF. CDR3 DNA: TGTGCCAGCAGCTTGGATGTTAGCGGCAATGAGCAGTTCTTC.

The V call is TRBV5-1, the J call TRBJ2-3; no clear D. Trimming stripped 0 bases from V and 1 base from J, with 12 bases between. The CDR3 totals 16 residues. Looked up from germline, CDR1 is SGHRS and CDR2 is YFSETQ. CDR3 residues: CASSLVGIGGTDTQYF. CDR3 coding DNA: TGCGCCAGCAGCTTGGTAGGGATTGGAGGCACAGATACGCAGTATTTT.

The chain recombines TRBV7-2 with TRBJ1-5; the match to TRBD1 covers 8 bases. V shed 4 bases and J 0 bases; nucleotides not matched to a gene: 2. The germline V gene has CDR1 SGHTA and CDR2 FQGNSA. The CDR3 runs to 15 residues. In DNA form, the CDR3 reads TGTGCCAGCAGCTGGACAGGGAATAGCAATCAGCCCCAGCATTTT. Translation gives CASSWTGNSNQPQHF.

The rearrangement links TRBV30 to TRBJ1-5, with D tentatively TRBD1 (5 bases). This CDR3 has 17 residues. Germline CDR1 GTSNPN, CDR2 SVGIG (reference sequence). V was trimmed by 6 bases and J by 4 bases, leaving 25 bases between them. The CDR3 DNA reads TGTGCCTGCCAGACCCGGGGGTCTGGGGGGGATAATCAGCCCCAGCATTTT. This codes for CACQTRGSGGDNQPQHF.

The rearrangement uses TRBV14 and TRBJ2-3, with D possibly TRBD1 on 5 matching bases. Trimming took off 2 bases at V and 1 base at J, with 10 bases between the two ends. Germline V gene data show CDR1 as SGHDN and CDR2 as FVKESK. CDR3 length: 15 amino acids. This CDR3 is CASSQMVGGTDTQYF. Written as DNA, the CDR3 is TGTGCCAGCAGCCAAATGGTAGGGGGCACAGATACGCAGTATTTT.

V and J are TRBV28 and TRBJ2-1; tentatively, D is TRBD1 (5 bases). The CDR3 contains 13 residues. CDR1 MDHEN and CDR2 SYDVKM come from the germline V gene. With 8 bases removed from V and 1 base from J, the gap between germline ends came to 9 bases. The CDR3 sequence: CASRWTSYNEQFF. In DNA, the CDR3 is TGTGCCAGCCGATGGACATCCTACAATGAGCAGTTCTTC.

The CDR3, as DNA: TGTGCCAGCAGCTTGGGCACGGTCGGGGGTAATTCACCCCTCCACTTT. It specifies CASSLGTVGGNSPLHF. V gene TRBV11-2 combines with J gene TRBJ1-6; possibly TRBD1 for D (5 bases). CDR3 length: 16 amino acids. CDR1 and CDR2 (germline): SGHAT, FQNNGV. V shed 3 bases and J shed 6 bases, with 15 bases lying between them.

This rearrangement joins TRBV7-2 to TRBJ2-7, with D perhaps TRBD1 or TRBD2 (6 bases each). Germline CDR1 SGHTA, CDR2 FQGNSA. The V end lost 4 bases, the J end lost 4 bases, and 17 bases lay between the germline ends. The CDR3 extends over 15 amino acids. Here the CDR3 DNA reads TGTGCCAGCAGCTCTCTGGGGGGCGGCGGGTACGAGCAGTACTTC. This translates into CASSSLGGGGYEQYF.

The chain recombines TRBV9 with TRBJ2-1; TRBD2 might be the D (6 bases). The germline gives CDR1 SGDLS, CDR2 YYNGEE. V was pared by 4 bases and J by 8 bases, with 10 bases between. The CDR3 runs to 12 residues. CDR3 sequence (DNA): TGTGCCAGCAGCTTCCGGGACTATGAGCAGTTCTTC. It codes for CASSFRDYEQFF.

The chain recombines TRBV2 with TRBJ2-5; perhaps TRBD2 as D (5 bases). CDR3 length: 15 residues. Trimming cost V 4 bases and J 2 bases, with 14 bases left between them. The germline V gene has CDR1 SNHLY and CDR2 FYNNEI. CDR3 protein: CASSAERLGQETQYF. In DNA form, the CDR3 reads TGTGCCAGCAGTGCCGAGCGGTTGGGTCAAGAGACCCAGTACTTC.